The rows below give T cell receptor beta chains drawn from one sample of a study of cytotoxic CD8 clonotypes in ibrutinib-treated CLL. Profiled with immunoSEQ multiplex PCR; TCRdb holds only in-frame clones, not every one. The sample has under 150,000 clones, about 85% seen once. Here the sequenced sample was PBMCs, taken after 24 months of ibrutinib treatment. All receptors come from a human donor with chronic lymphocytic leukemia. Both conserved end residues are part of each CDR3. The D gene is left open where the match is weak. Size values are once, few and many counts, or a class for expanded clones, and some rows have none.

J gene,V gene,D gene,CDR3 length,clone size,CDR3 protein,CDR3 DNA
TRBJ2-5,TRBV5-5,TRBD2,14,NA,CASTILAGGPPEYF,TGTGCCAGCACCATACTAGCGGGGGGCCCTCCTGAGTACTTC
TRBJ1-2,TRBV7-2,NA,14,NA,CASSPPFPNYGYTF,TGTGCCAGCAGCCCTCCTTTTCCTAACTATGGCTACACCTTC
TRBJ1-3,TRBV4-3,NA,14,NA,CASSQTVPGNTIYF,TGCGCCAGCAGCCAAACAGTTCCTGGAAACACCATATATTTT
TRBJ1-3,TRBV6-1,NA,15,NA,CASSGRRSSGNTIYF,TGTGCCAGCAGTGGGCGCCGGAGCTCTGGAAACACCATATATTTT
TRBJ2-1,TRBV29-1,TRBD2,14,NA,CSVEIAGGYNEQFF,TGCAGCGTTGAAATAGCGGGGGGGTACAATGAGCAGTTCTTC
TRBJ1-2,TRBV6-1,TRBD1,15,NA,CASSSRPGQGYGYTF,TGTGCCAGCAGTTCACGTCCGGGACAGGGGTATGGCTACACCTTC
TRBJ1-2,TRBV4-1,NA,15,NA,CASSQAGASPGGYTF,TGCGCCAGCAGCCAAGCCGGGGCCAGCCCCGGTGGCTACACCTTC
TRBJ2-2,TRBV19,NA,14,NA,CASSISQNTGELFF,TGTGCCAGTAGTATTTCACAGAACACCGGGGAGCTGTTTTTT
TRBJ1-2,TRBV10-3,NA,12,few,CAISPDPGGYTF,TGTGCCATCAGTCCGGACCCTGGAGGCTACACCTTC
TRBJ1-5,TRBV2,NA,12,few,CASTGSNQPQHF,TGTGCCAGCACAGGGAGCAATCAGCCCCAGCATTTT
TRBJ2-1,TRBV12-5,NA,16,NA,CASGLMTSSVNNEQFF,TGTGCTAGTGGTTTGATGACAAGTTCTGTCAACAATGAGCAGTTCTTC
TRBJ1-1,TRBV4-1,NA,13,NA,CASSQDPVTEAFF,TGCGCCAGCAGCCAAGATCCGGTGACTGAAGCTTTCTTT
TRBJ2-1,TRBV4-2,TRBD2,16,NA,CASSYQTSGAGNEQFF,TGTGCCAGCAGCTACCAGACTAGCGGGGCGGGGAATGAGCAGTTCTTC
TRBJ1-1,TRBV25-1,TRBD1,15,few,CASSDPRTGNTEAFF,TGTGCCAGCAGTGACCCCCGGACAGGGAACACTGAAGCTTTCTTT
TRBJ2-4,TRBV30,NA,13,NA,CAWSEGRFNIQYF,TGTGCCTGGAGTGAAGGGAGGTTCAACATTCAGTACTTC
TRBJ2-5,TRBV27,NA,14,NA,CASSPGRAQETQYF,TGTGCCAGCAGTCCCGGACGGGCCCAAGAGACCCAGTACTTC
TRBJ1-5,TRBV2,TRBD1,14,NA,CASSPGTGDQPQHF,TGTGCCAGCAGTCCCGGGACAGGGGATCAGCCCCAGCATTTT
TRBJ1-4,TRBV6-5,TRBD1,15,NA,CASRKGGQGNEKLFF,TGTGCCAGCAGAAAGGGGGGACAGGGGAATGAAAAACTGTTTTTT
TRBJ1-4,TRBV10-3,NA,13,NA,CAISESTGEKLFF,TGTGCCATCAGTGAGTCGACGGGTGAAAAACTGTTTTTT
TRBJ1-1,TRBV5-1,NA,13,NA,CASSPEGYTEAFF,TGCGCCAGCAGCCCCGAGGGGTACACTGAAGCTTTCTTT
TRBJ1-5,TRBV28,TRBD1,15,NA,CASSPDRGRNQPQHF,TGTGCCAGCAGCCCTGACAGGGGGCGAAATCAGCCCCAGCATTTT
TRBJ2-1,TRBV18,NA,14,NA,CASSPQRQANEQFF,TGTGCCAGCTCACCACAACGGCAGGCCAATGAGCAGTTCTTC
TRBJ1-2,TRBV19,TRBD1,15,NA,CASSRGTGQTYGYTF,TGTGCCAGTAGTCGCGGGACAGGCCAGACCTATGGCTACACCTTC
TRBJ2-3,TRBV4-3,NA,14,NA,CASSQDLRSGTQYF,TGCGCCAGCAGCCAAGACCTGAGGTCCGGTACGCAGTATTTT
TRBJ1-1,TRBV5-1,TRBD1,19,once,CASSFGTGFPSSLDTEAFF,TGCGCCAGCAGCTTCGGGACAGGGTTTCCCTCTAGTCTAGACACTGAAGCTTTCTTT
TRBJ2-1,TRBV7-8,NA,16,NA,CASSLPAGGAKNEQFF,TGTGCCAGCAGCTTACCTGCCGGGGGCGCAAAGAATGAGCAGTTCTTC
TRBJ2-7,TRBV27,NA,13,NA,CASSPQGSYEQYF,TGTGCCAGCAGCCCCCAGGGATCCTACGAGCAGTACTTC
TRBJ2-7,TRBV2,TRBD2,21,NA,CASLGGTGSTSGRTISYEQYF,TGTGCCAGTCTAGGAGGGACAGGTTCGACTAGCGGGCGTACTATCTCCTACGAGCAGTACTTC
TRBJ2-7,TRBV6-5,NA,14,NA,CASSYSLETHEQYF,TGTGCCAGCAGTTACTCGCTGGAGACCCACGAGCAGTACTTC
TRBJ2-3,TRBV29-1,TRBD2,13,NA,CSVSPGGRDTQYF,TGCAGCGTTTCCCCGGGGGGGCGAGATACGCAGTATTTT
TRBJ2-1,TRBV7-3,TRBD2,16,NA,CASSLDSAGGRSEQFF,TGTGCCAGCAGCTTAGATTCAGCGGGGGGGCGAAGTGAGCAGTTCTTC
TRBJ1-3,TRBV6-1,NA,14,once,CASSGRLAGNTIYF,TGTGCCAGCAGTGGGCGGTTGGCTGGAAACACCATATATTTT
TRBJ1-6,TRBV4-3,NA,16,NA,CASSQDAGAHNSPLHF,TGCGCCAGCAGCCAAGATGCGGGGGCCCATAATTCACCCCTCCACTTT
TRBJ2-1,TRBV7-3,NA,15,once,CASSLSAGSYNEQFF,TGTGCCAGCAGCTTATCAGCGGGCTCCTACAATGAGCAGTTCTTC
TRBJ2-7,TRBV25-1,NA,13,once,CASSDGLSYEQYF,TGTGCCAGCAGTGACGGACTATCCTACGAGCAGTACTTC
TRBJ2-7,TRBV21-1,NA,16,NA,CASSRTLAGGPHEQYF,TGTGCCAGCAGCAGAACTCTAGCGGGGGGGCCCCACGAGCAGTACTTC
TRBJ2-3,TRBV30,NA,13,NA,CAWIWDSTDTQYF,TGTGCCTGGATTTGGGACAGCACAGATACGCAGTATTTT
TRBJ2-7,TRBV4-1,NA,15,NA,CASSPNRGLSIEQYF,TGCGCCAGCAGCCCCAATCGGGGACTCTCCATCGAGCAGTACTTC
TRBJ2-7,TRBV6-5,TRBD1,15,NA,CASSLGTGGPSEQYF,TGTGCCAGCAGCTTGGGGACAGGGGGCCCGAGTGAGCAGTACTTC
TRBJ1-4,TRBV25-1,NA,16,NA,CASSAPAAGRTEKLFF,TGTGCCAGCAGTGCACCCGCGGCGGGGCGGACCGAAAAACTGTTTTTT
TRBJ1-5,TRBV19,NA,13,NA,CASTSRFNQPQHF,TGTGCCAGTACCAGTCGGTTCAATCAGCCCCAGCATTTT
TRBJ1-4,TRBV19,NA,11,NA,CASSISEKLFF,TGTGCCAGTAGTATAAGTGAAAAACTGTTTTTT
TRBJ2-2,TRBV2,NA,14,NA,CASRPKTNTGELFF,TGTGCCAGCCGTCCCAAAACAAACACCGGGGAGCTGTTTTTT
TRBJ2-5,TRBV6-5,TRBD2,15,once,CASSLSGGDQETQYF,TGTGCCAGCAGTCTCTCGGGGGGGGACCAAGAGACCCAGTACTTC
TRBJ1-6,TRBV6-5,NA,13,NA,CASTKTVDSPLHF,TGTGCCAGCACCAAGACAGTAGATTCACCCCTCCACTTT
TRBJ2-3,TRBV30,TRBD2,16,once,CACLYGGKLSTDTQYF,TGTGCCTGCTTATACGGGGGGAAACTTAGCACAGATACGCAGTATTTT
TRBJ1-1,TRBV7-9,NA,13,once,CASRPQGNTEAFF,TGTGCCAGCAGACCACAGGGGAACACTGAAGCTTTCTTT
TRBJ2-5,TRBV27,TRBD2,14,NA,CASATSGGEETQYF,TGTGCCAGCGCCACTAGCGGGGGCGAAGAGACCCAGTACTTC
TRBJ2-3,TRBV30,NA,14,NA,CAWTPMGGPDTQYF,TGTGCCTGGACCCCGATGGGGGGCCCAGATACGCAGTATTTT
TRBJ2-7,TRBV19,NA,12,NA,CASSPDAYEQYF,TGTGCCAGTAGTCCCGACGCGTACGAGCAGTACTTC
TRBJ1-2,TRBV6-6,TRBD1,15,NA,CASSYFGTGNSGYTF,TGTGCCAGCAGTTACTTCGGGACAGGGAATTCTGGCTACACCTTC
TRBJ2-1,TRBV10-3,NA,12,NA,CAIRLGGNEQFF,TGTGCCATCAGACTGGGGGGAAATGAGCAGTTCTTC
TRBJ1-5,TRBV18,NA,13,NA,CASSTGSGQPQHF,TGTGCCAGCTCAACAGGGTCGGGCCAGCCCCAGCATTTT